This T cell receptor beta chain was obtained from a study of human T cells and chemical hapten exposure. Study information: Enrolled patients were predominantly female and had alopecia areata, totalis or universalis.

The time point denotes: patch test 2, 6 weeks after DPC sensitization. Regarding treatment: therapeutic diphenylcyclopropenone sensitization with weekly scalp DPC. RNA extraction used unfractionated whole blood as the source of total RNA. General study findings and limits: The number of TCRs over 1 in 1000 frequency stayed unchanged after DPC. Donors in the study had alopecia, meaning their immune response may differ from healthy people's.

CDR1 and CDR2 from the germline V gene are SEHNR and FQNEAQ (reference sequence). The CDR3 runs to 12 residues. A note on this clonotype: Its target is not known. A read error may produce the germline difference seen at one junction end.

From the RACE reads, TCRdb called clonotypes with MiXCR, one entry per CDR3 protein. This sample has about 54,000 distinct CDR3 sequences, with just under 10% found just once. The J gene is TRBJ1-6, the V gene TRBV7-9, with no clear D. This specimen consisted of whole blood, obtained in connection with sensitization to the hapten diphenylcyclopropenone (DPC). This receptor was taken from a woman between 50 and 59 years old with alopecia areata. Some clones in this sample may be carry-over from other donors' samples. The CDR3 is CASSRQNSPLPF. CDR3 coding DNA: TGTGCCAGCAGCCGGCAGAATTCACCCCTCCCCTTT.